Listed below are T cell receptor beta chains from one sample, sequenced in a study of cytomegalovirus exposure and HLA in healthy donors. Profiled with immunoSEQ multiplex PCR; TCRdb holds only in-frame clones, not every one. The top ten clones hold around 1.9% of a sample with about 130,000 clones, about 94% of them seen once. The sample was PBMCs. The receptors originated from a man younger than 30 in good health and CMV-seropositive. Both conserved end residues are part of each CDR3. A D gene is named only where the DNA matches it firmly. Clone size is given for some rows only: seen once, a few or many times, or a class if the clone is expanded.

J gene: TRBJ2-7
D gene: NA
V gene: TRBV6-1
clone size: NA
CDR3 DNA: TGTGCCAGCAGAAGAGTATACGAGCAGTACTTC
CDR3 protein: CASRRVYEQYF

J gene: TRBJ2-7
D gene: TRBD1
V gene: TRBV27
clone size: NA
CDR3 DNA: TGTGCCAGCAGTCTTGGGACAGAACGGGAGCAGTACTTC
CDR3 protein: CASSLGTEREQYF

J gene: TRBJ1-5
D gene: NA
V gene: TRBV2
clone size: NA
CDR3 DNA: TGTGCCAGCAGTGGGGGCCGTAGCAATCAGCCCCAGCATTTT
CDR3 protein: CASSGGRSNQPQHF

J gene: TRBJ1-4
D gene: NA
V gene: TRBV25-1
clone size: NA
CDR3 DNA: TGTGCCAGCAGTGAATCCCACAGGGAAAAACTGTTTTTT
CDR3 protein: CASSESHREKLFF

J gene: TRBJ2-3
D gene: TRBD1
V gene: TRBV18
clone size: NA
CDR3 DNA: TGTGCCAGCTCACCGACAGGGCGGGATACGCAGTATTTT
CDR3 protein: CASSPTGRDTQYF

J gene: TRBJ2-5
D gene: NA
V gene: TRBV28
clone size: NA
CDR3 DNA: TGTGCCAGCAGTTCCCAAGACAGGGAGACCCAGTACTTC
CDR3 protein: CASSSQDRETQYF

J gene: TRBJ1-2
D gene: NA
V gene: TRBV5-5
clone size: once
CDR3 DNA: TGTGCCAGCAGCTTTGGGGCGACTGGCTACACCTTC
CDR3 protein: CASSFGATGYTF

J gene: TRBJ1-4
D gene: TRBD1
V gene: TRBV11-2
clone size: NA
CDR3 DNA: TGTGCCAGCAGCTTATACGGAGGGACAGTCGAGAAACTGTTTTTT
CDR3 protein: CASSLYGGTVEKLFF

J gene: TRBJ2-7
D gene: NA
V gene: TRBV29-1
clone size: NA
CDR3 DNA: TGCAGCGTTGAAGAATTCCTCGAGCAGTACTTC
CDR3 protein: CSVEEFLEQYF

J gene: TRBJ2-7
D gene: NA
V gene: TRBV4-1
clone size: NA
CDR3 DNA: TGCGCCAGCAGCCAAGATTTGGGGGCGGACGAGCAGTACTTC
CDR3 protein: CASSQDLGADEQYF

J gene: TRBJ2-1
D gene: TRBD2
V gene: TRBV29-1
clone size: NA
CDR3 DNA: TGCAGCGTTGATTCACCGGGACTAGTCTATGAGCAGTTCTTC
CDR3 protein: CSVDSPGLVYEQFF

J gene: TRBJ2-1
D gene: TRBD2
V gene: TRBV11-3
clone size: NA
CDR3 DNA: TGTGCCAGCAGCTTAGACCCGGGGACTAGCGGAGGAAATGAGCAGTTCTTC
CDR3 protein: CASSLDPGTSGGNEQFF

J gene: TRBJ1-2
D gene: TRBD1
V gene: TRBV5-5
clone size: once
CDR3 DNA: TGTGCCAGCAGCTCTCGGACAGGGGACGGCTACACCTTC
CDR3 protein: CASSSRTGDGYTF

J gene: TRBJ2-1
D gene: NA
V gene: TRBV27
clone size: NA
CDR3 DNA: TGTGCCAGCAGTTTATCCAGCGGGTCCTACAATGAGCAGTTCTTC
CDR3 protein: CASSLSSGSYNEQFF

J gene: TRBJ1-5
D gene: NA
V gene: TRBV15
clone size: NA
CDR3 DNA: TGTGCCACCAGCACCTACGACGAGGCTTGGGGCGATCAGCCCCAGCATTTT
CDR3 protein: CATSTYDEAWGDQPQHF

J gene: TRBJ2-2
D gene: TRBD2
V gene: TRBV6-1
clone size: NA
CDR3 DNA: TGTGCCAGCAGTGATCCCCCCGGGACTAGCCCCACCGGGGAGCTGTTTTTT
CDR3 protein: CASSDPPGTSPTGELFF

J gene: TRBJ2-3
D gene: TRBD2
V gene: TRBV10-3
clone size: NA
CDR3 DNA: TGTGCCATCAGTGAGGATGGGGCGGGAGTAGGAGCAGATACGCAGTATTTT
CDR3 protein: CAISEDGAGVGADTQYF

J gene: TRBJ2-7
D gene: NA
V gene: TRBV4-1
clone size: NA
CDR3 DNA: TGCGCCAGCAGCCGAGGGGACTTAACTTACGAGCAGTACTTC
CDR3 protein: CASSRGDLTYEQYF

J gene: TRBJ2-1
D gene: NA
V gene: TRBV7-8
clone size: NA
CDR3 DNA: TGTGCCAGCAGCTTCCAACGTGCGGGCTACAATGAGCAGTTCTTC
CDR3 protein: CASSFQRAGYNEQFF

J gene: TRBJ1-5
D gene: NA
V gene: TRBV2
clone size: NA
CDR3 DNA: TGTGCCAGCAGTGAAGCGTCTCCGCCCCAGCATTTT
CDR3 protein: CASSEASPPQHF

J gene: TRBJ2-1
D gene: NA
V gene: TRBV9
clone size: NA
CDR3 DNA: TGTGCCAGCAGCGTAGGTTTGATGATAGCGGAAAACAATGAGCAGTTCTTC
CDR3 protein: CASSVGLMIAENNEQFF

J gene: TRBJ1-1
D gene: NA
V gene: TRBV11-2
clone size: NA
CDR3 DNA: TGTGCCAGCAGCTTAGTGCAGATTCCGAGGATGAACACTGAAGCTTTCTTT
CDR3 protein: CASSLVQIPRMNTEAFF

J gene: TRBJ2-2
D gene: TRBD1
V gene: TRBV5-8
clone size: NA
CDR3 DNA: TGTGCCAGCAGCCGACCCAGGGGGCGCGACACCGGGGAGCTGTTTTTT
CDR3 protein: CASSRPRGRDTGELFF

J gene: TRBJ1-2
D gene: NA
V gene: TRBV11-2
clone size: NA
CDR3 DNA: TGTGCCAGCAGCCCCCGAGGGGCGGGGGGCTTTTATGGCTACACCTTC
CDR3 protein: CASSPRGAGGFYGYTF

J gene: TRBJ2-3
D gene: TRBD2
V gene: TRBV7-3
clone size: NA
CDR3 DNA: TGTGCCAGCAGCCCAACTAGCGGGAGCACAGATACGCAGTATTTT
CDR3 protein: CASSPTSGSTDTQYF

J gene: TRBJ2-5
D gene: TRBD2
V gene: TRBV2
clone size: NA
CDR3 DNA: TGTGCCAGCAAGGGAGCGGGAGGCAAAGAGACCCAGTACTTC
CDR3 protein: CASKGAGGKETQYF

J gene: TRBJ1-5
D gene: TRBD1
V gene: TRBV30
clone size: NA
CDR3 DNA: TGTGCCTGGAGCCAGACAGGGGGCCTCAATCAGCCCCAGCATTTT
CDR3 protein: CAWSQTGGLNQPQHF

J gene: TRBJ2-2
D gene: TRBD1
V gene: TRBV19
clone size: few
CDR3 DNA: TGTGCCAGTAGTAGAACAGGGGCCACCGGGGAGCTGTTTTTT
CDR3 protein: CASSRTGATGELFF

J gene: TRBJ1-5
D gene: TRBD1
V gene: TRBV30
clone size: NA
CDR3 DNA: TGTGCCTGGAGTCCCCGGATAGGGGGCAGTCAGCCCCAGCATTTT
CDR3 protein: CAWSPRIGGSQPQHF

J gene: TRBJ1-1
D gene: NA
V gene: TRBV7-9
clone size: NA
CDR3 DNA: TGTGCCAGCTCAGCTTCGTCAGGGGTCCCGAGCACTGAAGCTTTCTTT
CDR3 protein: CASSASSGVPSTEAFF

J gene: TRBJ1-6
D gene: NA
V gene: TRBV14
clone size: NA
CDR3 DNA: TGTGCCAGCAGCCAAGATCGGTGGCAGGGGACCTCACCCCTCCACTTT
CDR3 protein: CASSQDRWQGTSPLHF

J gene: TRBJ2-7
D gene: TRBD2
V gene: TRBV6-5
clone size: NA
CDR3 DNA: TGTGCCAGCAGTCGAGCGGGAGAGGTTAGCTACGAGCAGTACTTC
CDR3 protein: CASSRAGEVSYEQYF

J gene: TRBJ1-2
D gene: TRBD1
V gene: TRBV30
clone size: NA
CDR3 DNA: TGTGCCTGGAGGAGGGGGAGTGGAGGGGGCGATGGCTACACCTTC
CDR3 protein: CAWRRGSGGGDGYTF

J gene: TRBJ2-1
D gene: TRBD2
V gene: TRBV10-3
clone size: NA
CDR3 DNA: TGTGCCATCAGGGCCGGGACTAGCAAATACAATGAGCAGTTCTTC
CDR3 protein: CAIRAGTSKYNEQFF

J gene: TRBJ2-3
D gene: NA
V gene: TRBV6-4
clone size: NA
CDR3 DNA: TGTGCCAGCCCGAGGGTGGACGATCGGGATACGCAGTATTTT
CDR3 protein: CASPRVDDRDTQYF

J gene: TRBJ2-3
D gene: NA
V gene: TRBV28
clone size: NA
CDR3 DNA: TGTGCCACGGCCTTAGGGGCGGGCACAGATACGCAGTATTTT
CDR3 protein: CATALGAGTDTQYF

J gene: TRBJ2-5
D gene: NA
V gene: TRBV6-6
clone size: NA
CDR3 DNA: TGTGCCAGTCACCCCAGGCAATCCGAGACCCAGTACTTC
CDR3 protein: CASHPRQSETQYF

J gene: TRBJ2-7
D gene: NA
V gene: TRBV7-9
clone size: once
CDR3 DNA: TGTGCCAGCAGTTCAGAGACAGGACATGCCTACGAGCAGTACTTC
CDR3 protein: CASSSETGHAYEQYF

J gene: TRBJ2-7
D gene: NA
V gene: TRBV6-6
clone size: once
CDR3 DNA: TGTGCCAGCAAAGAGTCCCGGGACAAAGCCTACGAGCAGTACTTC
CDR3 protein: CASKESRDKAYEQYF

J gene: TRBJ2-7
D gene: NA
V gene: TRBV5-1
clone size: NA
CDR3 DNA: TGCGCCAGCAGCGGACAGACTGCCTCCTACGAGCAGTACTTC
CDR3 protein: CASSGQTASYEQYF

J gene: TRBJ1-1
D gene: NA
V gene: TRBV28
clone size: NA
CDR3 DNA: TGTGCCAGTGCACAGCAGGGGACCCTCGAAGCTTTCTTT
CDR3 protein: CASAQQGTLEAFF

J gene: TRBJ1-5
D gene: NA
V gene: TRBV10-3
clone size: NA
CDR3 DNA: TGTGCCATCAGCGCAGCGCCGATGGTCCCCATCGGGGAAAATCAGCCCCAGCATTTT
CDR3 protein: CAISAAPMVPIGENQPQHF